In this sample, the clone carrying this TCR beta chain turned up once. Its target is not known. These data are taken from a study of T-cell memory formation after mild COVID-19. Employing constant-segment primers, 5'RACE generated TCR alpha and TCR beta cDNA libraries bearing sample barcodes and UMIs. TCRdb reanalysed the 5' RACE reads using MiXCR and keeps one entry per CDR3 protein. This repertoire shows 400,000 to 500,000 distinct CDR3 sequences, roughly 20% found once; its top ten account for roughly 8.4%. Findings and caveats of the study: Among CD4+ contracting clones, most were CM and EM, and CD8+ ones EMRA. Nothing showed for sure that second-wave clones peaking on day 37 were SARS-CoV-2 specific. Clones that contracted from day 15 to 85 had balanced CD4/CD8; later expanders were CD4+ biased.

V lost 0 bases and J lost 3; bases outside the gene matches: 3. Germline loops: CDR1 LGHNA, CDR2 YNFKEQ. There are 18 residues in the CDR3. V and J are TRBV4-2 and TRBJ2-2; 14 nucleotides agree with TRBD2. Input material: PBMCs or a T cell subset sorted from them (not recorded which). The TCR comes from an adult woman who had mild COVID-19 (a few samples of this study predate the infection). Cell type and time point are not known. Written as DNA, the CDR3 is TGTGCCAGCAGCCAAGAGACTAGCGGGAGGGCCCACACCGGGGAGCTGTTTTTT. Amino acid sequence: CASSQETSGRAHTGELFF.